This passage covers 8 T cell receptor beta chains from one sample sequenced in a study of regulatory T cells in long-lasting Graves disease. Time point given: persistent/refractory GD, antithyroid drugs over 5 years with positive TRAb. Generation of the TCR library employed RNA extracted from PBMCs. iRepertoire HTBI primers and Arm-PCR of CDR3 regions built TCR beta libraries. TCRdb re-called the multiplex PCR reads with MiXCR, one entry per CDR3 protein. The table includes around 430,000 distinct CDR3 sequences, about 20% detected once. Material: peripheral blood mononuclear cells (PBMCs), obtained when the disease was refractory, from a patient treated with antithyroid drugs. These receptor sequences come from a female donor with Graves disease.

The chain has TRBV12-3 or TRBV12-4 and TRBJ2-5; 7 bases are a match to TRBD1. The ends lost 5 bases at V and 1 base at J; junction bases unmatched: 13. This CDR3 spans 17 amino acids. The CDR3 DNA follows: TGTGCCAGCAGTCCCCACCGGGACAGAGCTAGCCAAGAGACCCAGTACTTC. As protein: CASSPHRDRASQETQYF.

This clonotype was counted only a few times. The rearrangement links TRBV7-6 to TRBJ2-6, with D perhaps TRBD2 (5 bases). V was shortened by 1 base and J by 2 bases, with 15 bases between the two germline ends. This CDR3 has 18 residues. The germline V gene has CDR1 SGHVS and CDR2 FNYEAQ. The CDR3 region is CASSLGPGSGAGANVLTF. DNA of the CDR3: TGTGCCAGCAGCTTAGGACCGGGATCCGGGGCTGGGGCCAACGTCCTGACTTTC.

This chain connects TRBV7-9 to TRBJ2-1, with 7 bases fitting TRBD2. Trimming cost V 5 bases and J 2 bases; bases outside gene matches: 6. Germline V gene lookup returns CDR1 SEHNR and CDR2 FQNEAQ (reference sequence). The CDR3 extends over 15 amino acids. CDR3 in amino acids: CASSPTSSPYNEQFF. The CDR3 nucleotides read TGTGCCAGCAGCCCGACTAGCTCCCCCTACAATGAGCAGTTCTTC.

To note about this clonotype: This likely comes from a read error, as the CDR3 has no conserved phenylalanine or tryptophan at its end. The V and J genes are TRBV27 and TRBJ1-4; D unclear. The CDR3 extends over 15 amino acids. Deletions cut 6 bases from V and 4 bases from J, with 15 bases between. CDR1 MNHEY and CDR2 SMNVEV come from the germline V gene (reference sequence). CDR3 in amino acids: CASRGLDGSNEKLFS. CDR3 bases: TGTGCCAGCAGGGGTCTGGACGGCAGTAATGAAAAACTGTTTTCT.

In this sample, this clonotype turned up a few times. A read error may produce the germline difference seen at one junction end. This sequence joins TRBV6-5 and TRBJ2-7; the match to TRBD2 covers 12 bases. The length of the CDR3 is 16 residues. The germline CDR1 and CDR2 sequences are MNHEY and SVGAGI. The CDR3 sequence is CASRYGLAGSNYGQYF. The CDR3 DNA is TGTGCCAGCAGGTACGGACTAGCGGGGTCAAACTACGGGCAGTACTTC.

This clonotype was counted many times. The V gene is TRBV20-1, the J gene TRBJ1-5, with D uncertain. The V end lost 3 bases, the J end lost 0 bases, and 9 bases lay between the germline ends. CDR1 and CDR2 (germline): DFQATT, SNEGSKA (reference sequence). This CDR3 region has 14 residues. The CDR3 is CSASVAASNQPQHF. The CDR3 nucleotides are TGCAGTGCTAGCGTGGCAGCTAGCAATCAGCCCCAGCATTTT.

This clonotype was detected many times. CDR3 residues: CASSLLTESTGELFF. CDR3 coding DNA: TGTGCCAGCAGTTTGTTAACGGAGAGCACCGGGGAGCTGTTTTTT. The rearrangement joins TRBV28 to TRBJ2-2; D is unclear. Trimming removed 3 bases from V and 4 bases from J, with 12 bases in between. The CDR3 runs to 15 residues. CDR1 is MDHEN, CDR2 SYDVKM, per germline. Together with reference TRBV28 and TRBJ2-2, the CDR3 gives the full variable domain: DVKVTQSSRYLVKRTGEKVFLECVQDMDHENMFWYRQDPGLGLRLIYFSYDVKMKEKGDIPEGYSVSREKKERFSLILESASTNQTSMYLCASSLLTESTGELFFGEGSRLTVL.

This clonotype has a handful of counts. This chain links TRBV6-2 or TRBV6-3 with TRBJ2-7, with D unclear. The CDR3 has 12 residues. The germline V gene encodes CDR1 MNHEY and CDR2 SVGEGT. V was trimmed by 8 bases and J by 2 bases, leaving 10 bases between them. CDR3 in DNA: TGTGCCAGCGGTGACACCACCTACGAGCAGTACTTC. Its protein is CASGDTTYEQYF.